The 3 T cell receptor beta chains listed next were all sequenced from one sample in a study of shared clonotypes between healthy human individuals. Terminally differentiated effector memory CD45RA+ cells were excluded by CCR7 positive selection of CD45RO-negative cells. Clones were sequenced by immunoSEQ multiplex PCR, and TCRdb holds only the in-frame ones, with some missing. The sample carries some 2 million clones, about 94% recorded once. The sample taken for sequencing was naive CD8+ T cells sorted from blood. Receptors were obtained from a man between 18 and 29 years old in good health.

The rearrangement links TRBV5-1 to TRBJ2-1; perhaps TRBD2 as D (6 bases). The germline V and J ends were trimmed by 1 base and 3 bases, with 17 bases remaining between them. The length of the CDR3 is 17 residues. CDR1 and CDR2 from the germline V gene are SGHRS and YFSETQ. CDR3: CASSLNGRERLYNEQFF. CDR3 coding DNA: TGCGCCAGCAGCTTGAACGGCCGGGAGAGGCTCTACAATGAGCAGTTCTTC.

The chain couples TRBV6-6 to TRBJ2-7; 11 bases agree with TRBD2. The germline CDR1 and CDR2 sequences are MNHNY and SVGAGI (reference sequence). The CDR3 extends over 15 amino acids. The trim removed 6 bases at V and 4 bases at J, leaving 8 bases unmatched. In nucleotides, the CDR3 is TGTGCCAGCAGATTTAGCGGGAGGGCTTTTTACGAGCAGTACTTC. Translated: CASRFSGRAFYEQYF.

The chain employs TRBV27 and TRBJ1-1; 7 bases align to TRBD1. The germline V gene has CDR1 MNHEY and CDR2 SMNVEV (reference sequence). Trimming took 5 bases from V and 10 from J; bases not matched to a gene: 13. The CDR3 runs to 14 residues. The DNA of the CDR3 is TGTGCCAGCAGTCTGACAGGGCCTAACAGTGTAGCTTTCTTT. Its translation is CASSLTGPNSVAFF.